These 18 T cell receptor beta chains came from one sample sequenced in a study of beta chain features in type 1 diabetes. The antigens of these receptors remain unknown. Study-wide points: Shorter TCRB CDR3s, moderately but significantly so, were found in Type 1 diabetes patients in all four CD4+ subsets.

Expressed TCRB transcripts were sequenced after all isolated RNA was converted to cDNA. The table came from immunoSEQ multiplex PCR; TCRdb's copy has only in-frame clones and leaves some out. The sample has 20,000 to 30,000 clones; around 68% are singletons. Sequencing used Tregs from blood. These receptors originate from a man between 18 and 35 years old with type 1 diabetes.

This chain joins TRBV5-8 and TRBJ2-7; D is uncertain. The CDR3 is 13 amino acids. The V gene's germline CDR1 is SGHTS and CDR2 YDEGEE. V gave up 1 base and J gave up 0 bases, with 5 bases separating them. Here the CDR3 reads CASSLYSSYEQYF. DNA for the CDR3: TGTGCCAGCAGCTTGTATAGCTCCTACGAGCAGTACTTC.

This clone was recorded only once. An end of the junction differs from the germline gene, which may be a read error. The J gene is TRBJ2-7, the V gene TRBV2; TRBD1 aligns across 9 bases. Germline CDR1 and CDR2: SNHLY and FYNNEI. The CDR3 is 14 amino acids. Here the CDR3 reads CASSPISSRDRVLF. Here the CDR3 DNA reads TGTGCCAGCAGCCCCATATCTTCCCGGGACAGGGTCTTATTC. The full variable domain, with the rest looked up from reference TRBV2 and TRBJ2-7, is EPEVTQTPSHQVTQMGQEVILRCVPISNHLYFYWYRQILGQKVEFLVSFYNNEISEKSEIFDDQFSVERPDGSNFTLKIRSTKLEDSAMYFCASSPISSRDRVLFGPGTRLTVT.

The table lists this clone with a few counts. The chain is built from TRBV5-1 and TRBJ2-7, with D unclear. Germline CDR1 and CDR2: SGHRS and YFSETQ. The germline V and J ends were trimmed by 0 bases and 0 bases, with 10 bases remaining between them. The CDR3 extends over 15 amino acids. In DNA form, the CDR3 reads TGCGCCAGCAGCTTGGAACGTCTGAGCTCCTACGAGCAGTACTTC. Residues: CASSLERLSSYEQYF.

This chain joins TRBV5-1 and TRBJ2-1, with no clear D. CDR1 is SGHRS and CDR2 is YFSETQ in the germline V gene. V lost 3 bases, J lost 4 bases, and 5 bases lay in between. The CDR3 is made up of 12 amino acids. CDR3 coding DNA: TGCGCCAGCAGCTCCACATACAATGAGCAGTTCTTC. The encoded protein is CASSSTYNEQFF.

The CDR3 DNA reads as TGTGCCAGCAGTCGTAGGACAGGAGTTAGCAATCAGCCCCAGCATTTT. Translated: CASSRRTGVSNQPQHF. This chain joins TRBV28 and TRBJ1-5; 7 positions match TRBD1. The CDR3 contains 16 residues. The J segment lost 0 bases and the V segment lost 5 bases, leaving 7 bases of the junction unmatched. Per the germline V gene, CDR1 is MDHEN and CDR2 is SYDVKM.

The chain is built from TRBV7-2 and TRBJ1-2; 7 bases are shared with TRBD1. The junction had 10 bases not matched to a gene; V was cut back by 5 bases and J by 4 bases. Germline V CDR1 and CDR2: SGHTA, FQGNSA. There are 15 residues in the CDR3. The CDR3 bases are TGTGCCAGCAGCCCTCGGACAGGACCCCTCTATGGCTACACCTTC. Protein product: CASSPRTGPLYGYTF.

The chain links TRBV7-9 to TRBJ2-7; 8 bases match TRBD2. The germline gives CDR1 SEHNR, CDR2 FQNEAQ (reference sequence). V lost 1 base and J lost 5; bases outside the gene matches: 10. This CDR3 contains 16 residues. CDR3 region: CASSLVRGGRAHEQYF. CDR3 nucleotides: TGTGCCAGCAGCTTAGTACGCGGGGGGCGCGCCCACGAGCAGTACTTC.

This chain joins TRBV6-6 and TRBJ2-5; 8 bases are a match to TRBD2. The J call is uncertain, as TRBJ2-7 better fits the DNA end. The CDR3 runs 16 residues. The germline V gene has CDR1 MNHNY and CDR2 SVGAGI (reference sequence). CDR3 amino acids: CASSYSAGGAGYEQYF. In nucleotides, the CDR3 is TGTGCCAGCAGTTACTCTGCCGGGGGGGCCGGTTACGAGCAGTACTTC.

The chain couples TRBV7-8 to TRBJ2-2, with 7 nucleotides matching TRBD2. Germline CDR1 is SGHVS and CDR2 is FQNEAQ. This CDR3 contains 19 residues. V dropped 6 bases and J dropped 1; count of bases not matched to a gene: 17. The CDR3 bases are TGTGCCAGCAGACAAACCTCTTTATCCATAGCGGGGAACACCGGGGAGCTGTTTTTT. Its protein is CASRQTSLSIAGNTGELFF.

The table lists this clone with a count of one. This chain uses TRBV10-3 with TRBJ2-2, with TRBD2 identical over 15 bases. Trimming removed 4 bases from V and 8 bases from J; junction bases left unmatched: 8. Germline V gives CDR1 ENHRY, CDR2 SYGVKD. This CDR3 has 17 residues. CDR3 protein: CAISVLGLAGGRGELFF. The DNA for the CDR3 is TGTGCCATCAGTGTCCTGGGACTAGCGGGAGGCCGGGGGGAGCTGTTTTTT.

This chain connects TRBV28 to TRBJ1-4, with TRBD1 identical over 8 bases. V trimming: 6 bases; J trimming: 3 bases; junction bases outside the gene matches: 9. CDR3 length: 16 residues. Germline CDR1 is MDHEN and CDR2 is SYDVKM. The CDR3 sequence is CASRRTGTTANEKLFF. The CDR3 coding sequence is TGTGCCAGCAGGAGGACAGGGACGACAGCTAATGAAAAACTGTTTTTT.

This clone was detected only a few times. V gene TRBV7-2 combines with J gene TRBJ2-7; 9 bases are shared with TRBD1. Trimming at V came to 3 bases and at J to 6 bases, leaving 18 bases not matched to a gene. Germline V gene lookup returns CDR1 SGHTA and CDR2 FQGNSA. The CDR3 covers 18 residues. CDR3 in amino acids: CASSFQGPGTGWGSEQYF. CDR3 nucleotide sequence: TGTGCCAGCAGCTTCCAGGGCCCCGGGACAGGGTGGGGTAGCGAGCAGTACTTC. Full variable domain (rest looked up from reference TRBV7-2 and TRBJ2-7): GAGVSQSPSNKVTEKGKDVELRCDPISGHTALYWYRQSLGQGLEFLIYFQGNSAPDKSGLPSDRFSAERTGGSVSTLTIQRTQQEDSAVYLCASSFQGPGTGWGSEQYFGPGTRLTVT.

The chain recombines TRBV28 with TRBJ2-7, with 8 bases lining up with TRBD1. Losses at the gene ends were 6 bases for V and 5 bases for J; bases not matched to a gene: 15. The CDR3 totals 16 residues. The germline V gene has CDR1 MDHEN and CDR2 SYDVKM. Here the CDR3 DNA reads TGTGCCAGCAGGTCATTCGCAGGGGGCGTAGGCAACGAGCAGTACTTC. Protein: CASRSFAGGVGNEQYF.

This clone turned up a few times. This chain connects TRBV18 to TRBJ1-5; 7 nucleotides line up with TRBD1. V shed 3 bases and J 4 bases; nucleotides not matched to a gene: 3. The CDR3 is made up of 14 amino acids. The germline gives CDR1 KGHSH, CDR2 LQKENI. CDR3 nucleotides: TGTGCCAGCTCACCGACGGACAGGAATCAGCCCCAGCATTTT. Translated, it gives CASSPTDRNQPQHF.

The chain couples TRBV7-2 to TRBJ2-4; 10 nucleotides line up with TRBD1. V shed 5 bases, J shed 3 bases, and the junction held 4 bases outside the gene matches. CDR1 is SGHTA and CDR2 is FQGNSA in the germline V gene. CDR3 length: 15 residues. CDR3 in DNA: TGTGCCAGCAGCCCTCGGACAGGGGGCAAAAACATTCAGTACTTC. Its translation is CASSPRTGGKNIQYF.

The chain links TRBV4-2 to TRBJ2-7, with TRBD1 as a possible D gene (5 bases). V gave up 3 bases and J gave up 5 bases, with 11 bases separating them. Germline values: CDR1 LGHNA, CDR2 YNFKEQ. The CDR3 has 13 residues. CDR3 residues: CASSHRTGDEQYF. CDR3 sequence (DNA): TGTGCCAGCAGCCACCGCACAGGCGACGAGCAGTACTTC.

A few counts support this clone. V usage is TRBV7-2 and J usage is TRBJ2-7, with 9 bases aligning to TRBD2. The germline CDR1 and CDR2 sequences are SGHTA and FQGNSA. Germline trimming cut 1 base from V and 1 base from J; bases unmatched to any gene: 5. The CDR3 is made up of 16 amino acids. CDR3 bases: TGTGCCAGCAGCTTAGGTGGTAGCGGGGGATCCTACGAGCAGTACTTC. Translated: CASSLGGSGGSYEQYF. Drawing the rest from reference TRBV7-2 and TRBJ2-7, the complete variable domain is GAGVSQSPSNKVTEKGKDVELRCDPISGHTALYWYRQSLGQGLEFLIYFQGNSAPDKSGLPSDRFSAERTGGSVSTLTIQRTQQEDSAVYLCASSLGGSGGSYEQYFGPGTRLTVT.

The chain's CDR3 is CASRSRSSYNSPLHF. CDR3 in DNA: TGTGCCAGCAGATCACGGAGCTCCTATAATTCACCCCTCCACTTT. The chain links TRBV11-2 to TRBJ1-6, with D uncertain. Deletions cut 6 bases from V and 0 bases from J, with 9 bases between. The germline V gene has CDR1 SGHAT and CDR2 FQNNGV. This CDR3 is 15 amino acids long.